Presented here are 25 T cell receptor beta chains from one specimen sequenced in a study of blood T cell repertoires in COVID-19 (dated by TCRdb to about 2020). The library was made by the immunoSEQ multiplex PCR assay. The table comes from immuneACCESS by way of TCRdb, which keeps in-frame sequences with V and J called. Part of the clones is missing from these tables; in studies checked, under half for an unresolved V gene and the rest for unknown reasons. Within this sample are 60,000 to 70,000 clones, with more than 85% of them counted one time only. Around 13% of the sample is taken by the ten largest. Sequenced input: peripheral blood. Receptors originate from a human donor with active COVID-19. The donor label of this sample is uncertain.

The chain carries TRBV3-1 (or the pseudogene TRBV3-2) and TRBJ2-1, with 7 bases lining up with TRBD2. The junction had 20 bases not matched to a gene; V was cut back by 4 bases and J by 5 bases. The germline V gene has CDR1 LGHDT and CDR2 YNNKEL (reference sequence). The CDR3 covers 19 residues. The CDR3 bases are TGTGCCAGCAGCCCTGAGAGGGGTTGGACTAGGCCCAGAAACAATGAGCAGTTCTTC. Amino acids: CASSPERGWTRPRNNEQFF.

The chain uses TRBV24-1 and TRBJ2-5; 7 positions match TRBD1. Germline V gene lookup returns CDR1 KGHDR and CDR2 SFDVKD. The V gene end was trimmed by 1 base and the J gene end by 5 bases; junction bases not matched to a gene: 6. This CDR3 is 15 amino acids long. CDR3 in amino acids: CATSDFSRGSETQYF. The CDR3 DNA reads as TGTGCCACCAGTGATTTCTCCAGGGGGTCCGAGACCCAGTACTTC.

Only one count was recorded for this clone. The chain uses TRBV19 and TRBJ2-1; possible D gene TRBD2, 6 bases. V shed 3 bases and J shed 7 bases, with 19 bases lying between them. The V gene's germline CDR1 is LNHDA and CDR2 SQIVND (reference sequence). The CDR3 is 16 amino acids. This CDR3 reads CASSIFGSGATNEQFF. CDR3 sequence (DNA): TGTGCCAGTAGTATCTTCGGTAGCGGAGCAACTAATGAGCAGTTCTTC.

The chain employs TRBV5-4 and TRBJ2-7, with TRBD2 matching over 10 bases. The CDR3 sequence is 14 residues long. Trimming cost V 0 bases and J 6 bases; bases outside gene matches: 3. Germline CDR1 SGHNT, CDR2 YYREEE (reference sequence). The CDR3 spells CASSLGLAGAEQYF. CDR3 bases: TGTGCCAGCAGCTTGGGGCTAGCGGGAGCCGAGCAGTACTTC.

The chain links TRBV30 to TRBJ2-1, with D possibly matching TRBD2 (6 bases). The CDR3 runs 13 residues. V was clipped by 5 bases and J by 0 bases, with 8 bases between them. Germline CDR1 is GTSNPN and CDR2 is SVGIG (reference sequence). The CDR3 is CAWGEDSYNEQFF. CDR3 bases: TGTGCCTGGGGGGAGGACTCCTACAATGAGCAGTTCTTC.

This CDR3 reads CASSLGPGSGYTF. CDR3 nucleotide sequence: TGTGCCAGCAGCTTGGGGCCAGGGTCTGGCTACACCTTC. The V call is TRBV7-2, the J call TRBJ1-2, with D maybe TRBD1 (5 bases). This CDR3 is built from 13 residues. V lost 3 bases and J 7 bases, leaving 12 bases between the germline ends. The germline CDR1 and CDR2 sequences are SGHTA and FQGNSA.

A few counts support this clone. This chain uses TRBV5-6 with TRBJ2-5; 8 bases are a match to TRBD1. Germline V gives CDR1 SGHDT, CDR2 YYEEEE. The length of the CDR3 is 17 residues. The junction had 13 bases not matched to a gene; V was cut back by 0 bases and J by 6 bases. The CDR3 sequence: CASSLAQWWQGAQTQYF. DNA of the CDR3: TGTGCCAGCAGCTTGGCCCAGTGGTGGCAGGGGGCGCAGACCCAGTACTTC.

CDR3 in DNA: TGTGCCAGCAGCTTACGGACTAGCGGGCACAGCACAGATACGCAGTATTTT. This codes for CASSLRTSGHSTDTQYF. V usage is TRBV7-6 and J usage is TRBJ2-3; TRBD2 agrees at 11 bases. Germline V gene lookup returns CDR1 SGHVS and CDR2 FNYEAQ. Trimming took 2 bases from V and 0 from J; bases not matched to a gene: 4. CDR3 size: 17 residues.

The CDR3 is CASSSRLPGETQYF. The CDR3 nucleotides are TGTGCCAGCAGCTCGAGATTGCCCGGAGAGACCCAGTACTTC. This chain joins TRBV7-8 and TRBJ2-5; D gene ambiguous. This CDR3 is 14 amino acids long. Germline-derived CDR1 and CDR2 are SGHVS and FQNEAQ. V was shortened by 4 bases and J by 4 bases, with 13 bases between the two germline ends.

About this clone: Other DNA sequences of this sample code for an identical CDR3. The chain uses TRBV9 and TRBJ2-5; 12 bases are a match to TRBD2. CDR1 is SGDLS and CDR2 is YYNGEE in the germline V gene. The junction had 2 bases not matched to a gene; V was cut back by 0 bases and J by 5 bases. The CDR3 has 15 residues. This CDR3 is CASSVGLAGGETQYF. The CDR3 DNA reads TGTGCCAGCAGCGTAGGGCTAGCGGGAGGGGAGACCCAGTACTTC.

The chain's CDR3 is CASSSGTGPRYEQYF. The CDR3 DNA reads TGTGCCAGCAGCTCTGGGACAGGGCCCCGCTACGAGCAGTACTTC. This rearrangement joins TRBV7-9 to TRBJ2-7, with 9 bases fitting TRBD1. Germline CDR1 SEHNR, CDR2 FQNEAQ (reference sequence). With 4 bases clipped from V and 3 bases from J, the junction kept 7 bases outside the gene matches. CDR3 length: 15 amino acids.

This chain uses TRBV29-1 with TRBJ2-5, with a tentative D call TRBD1 (6 bases). The CDR3 consists of 13 residues. Trimming took 4 bases from V and 4 from J, leaving 13 bases between them. Germline lookup yields CDR1 SQVTM and CDR2 ANQGSEA. CDR3: CSVVQGVGETQYF. The CDR3, as DNA: TGCAGCGTTGTACAGGGTGTCGGAGAGACCCAGTACTTC.

V gene TRBV18 combines with J gene TRBJ2-7, with D perhaps TRBD2 (5 bases). CDR3 size: 16 residues. The V and J ends lost 0 bases and 0 bases respectively, with 12 bases between them. CDR1 is KGHSH and CDR2 is LQKENI in the germline V gene. The CDR3 spells CASSPPAGPSSYEQYF. For the CDR3, the DNA is TGTGCCAGCTCACCACCGGCGGGCCCGAGCTCCTACGAGCAGTACTTC.

For this clone: One end of the junction fails to match germline, which may point to a read error. The chain combines TRBV28 with TRBJ1-2, with 9 bases matching TRBD1. Looked up from germline, CDR1 is MDHEN and CDR2 is SYDVKM. The CDR3 contains 11 residues. The CDR3 sequence is CASSSRDREWF. CDR3 sequence (DNA): TGTGCCAGCAGTTCCCGGGACAGGGAATGGTTC.

This chain uses TRBV4-3 with TRBJ1-2; D perhaps matches TRBD1 (5 bases). Trimming left V 0 bases short and J 10 bases short, with 15 bases between. Germline loops: CDR1 LGHNA, CDR2 YSLEER. CDR3 length equals 14 residues. CDR3 nucleotides: TGCGCCAGCAGCCAAGATTCGATAGGACAACCCTACACCTTC. Translated, it gives CASSQDSIGQPYTF.

The chain uses TRBV7-8 and TRBJ2-7; D gene unclear. V was cut by 1 base and J by 5 bases, with 9 bases left in between. The CDR3 loop spans 13 amino acids. The V gene's germline CDR1 is SGHVS and CDR2 FQNEAQ. The CDR3 bases are TGTGCCAGCAGCTTAGGGGCAGATAACGAGCAGTACTTC. This translates into CASSLGADNEQYF.

The chain combines TRBV7-3 with TRBJ2-1, with TRBD2 matching over 9 bases. Germline V lookup: CDR1 SGHTA, CDR2 FQGTGA. V shed 2 bases and J 2 bases; nucleotides not matched to a gene: 10. The length of the CDR3 is 18 residues. The CDR3 DNA reads as TGTGCCAGCAGCTTAGGTATTAGCGGGAGAAGGGCCTACAATGAGCAGTTCTTC. This encodes CASSLGISGRRAYNEQFF.

V is TRBV5-1 and J is TRBJ2-5, with a tentative D call TRBD1 (5 bases). The CDR3 consists of 15 residues. V lost 6 bases and J lost 0, with 15 bases in between. The germline V gene has CDR1 SGHRS and CDR2 YFSETQ. CDR3 in DNA: TGCGCCAGCACCCTAAGACAGTCGTACCAAGAGACCCAGTACTTC. It encodes CASTLRQSYQETQYF.

The V call is TRBV25-1, the J call TRBJ1-4; D gene unclear. Trimming took off 1 base at V and 7 bases at J, with 13 bases between the two ends. Germline CDR1 MGHDK, CDR2 SYGVNS. This CDR3 spans 15 amino acids. The CDR3 DNA sequence: TGTGCCAGCAGTGAATCCCCCCGAAAGAGTGAAAAACTGTTTTTT. It encodes CASSESPRKSEKLFF.

This chain joins TRBV5-1 and TRBJ1-2; TRBD1 aligns across 10 bases. The J segment lost 6 bases and the V segment lost 5 bases, leaving 10 bases of the junction unmatched. Germline-derived CDR1 and CDR2 are SGHRS and YFSETQ. CDR3 length: 15 amino acids. The CDR3 here is CASRHRDRGFDGYTF. CDR3 sequence (DNA): TGCGCCAGCAGACACCGGGACAGGGGATTTGATGGCTACACCTTC.

The rearrangement links TRBV18 to TRBJ2-1; TRBD2 might be the D (7 bases). The germline CDR1 and CDR2 sequences are KGHSH and LQKENI. The V gene lost 2 bases and the J gene lost 5 bases, with 16 bases spanning the gap. The CDR3 loop spans 16 amino acids. DNA of the CDR3: TGTGCCAGCTCACCAGGGGGGCTAGCGGCCCACAATGAGCAGTTCTTC. Its translation: CASSPGGLAAHNEQFF.

A word on this clone: Additional DNA sequences in this sample encode the identical CDR3. The chain combines TRBV5-1 with TRBJ2-2, with D maybe TRBD2 (5 bases). Germline CDR1 SGHRS, CDR2 YFSETQ. The germline V and J ends were trimmed by 0 bases and 5 bases, with 5 bases remaining between them. The CDR3 runs 13 residues. The CDR3 DNA follows: TGCGCCAGCAGCTTGGGAGGGACCGGGGAGCTGTTTTTT. Protein sequence: CASSLGGTGELFF.

The chain has TRBV7-2 and TRBJ2-7; 9 bases fit TRBD2. Germline CDR1 SGHTA, CDR2 FQGNSA. The CDR3 contains 15 residues. The CDR3 DNA reads TGTGCCAGCAGCCTAGGACTAGCGAGAACCATGCCCCCTTTGGTC. Translated: CASSLGLARTMPPLV.

This clone was counted once. The chain links TRBV5-1 to TRBJ2-7, with D perhaps TRBD1 (5 bases). Germline V CDR1 and CDR2: SGHRS, YFSETQ. V shed 3 bases and J shed 0 bases, with 7 bases lying between them. This CDR3 region has 13 residues. Here the CDR3 reads CASSSDNSYEQYF. CDR3 nucleotide sequence: TGCGCCAGCAGCTCGGACAACTCCTACGAGCAGTACTTC.

This clone was seen just once. The chain employs TRBV24-1 and TRBJ2-1, with 12 bases matching TRBD2. Looked up from germline, CDR1 is KGHDR and CDR2 is SFDVKD. V lost 3 bases to trimming and J lost 4 bases; unmatched junction nucleotides: 3. The CDR3 covers 16 residues. CDR3 sequence (DNA): TGTGCCACCAGTGATCCCACTAGCGGGGGGTACAATGAGCAGTTCTTC. Protein product: CATSDPTSGGYNEQFF.